This entry lists 26 T cell receptor beta chains sequenced from one sample in a study of response to subunit inactivated influenza vaccine. MiXCR, applied by TCRdb to the RT-PCR reads, yields one record per CDR3 protein. The sample records hundreds of thousands of distinct CDR3 sequences, around 18% being singletons. The sequenced sample was PBMCs from blood, obtained roughly 5 days after vaccination. These receptors came from a man aged 45-65 years who received an inactivated influenza vaccine.

V and J are TRBV20-1 and TRBJ2-1; 8 bases are a match to TRBD2. CDR3 length equals 18 residues. Unmatched junction bases numbered 12, after V lost 0 bases and J lost 2 bases. Germline V gene lookup returns CDR1 DFQATT and CDR2 SNEGSKA (reference sequence). CDR3 bases: TGCAGTGCTAGAGATTTATCCAAAACTAGCGGAACCTACAATGAGCAGTTCTTC. Translation: CSARDLSKTSGTYNEQFF.

In this sample, this clonotype turned up a few times. This chain uses TRBV4-3 with TRBJ2-3, with 10 bases aligning to TRBD2. After removal of 0 bases from V and 4 bases from J, the junction contained 4 bases not matched to a gene. The CDR3 loop spans 16 amino acids. From germline, CDR1 is LGHNA and CDR2 YSLEER. Here the CDR3 reads CASSQDTSGTSDTQYF. CDR3 coding DNA: TGCGCCAGCAGCCAAGACACTAGCGGGACTTCAGATACGCAGTATTTT.

This clonotype has at least ten counts. The chain combines TRBV7-9 with TRBJ2-2; D not certain. Germline V gene sequence: CDR1 SEHNR, CDR2 FQNEAQ (reference sequence). There are 14 residues in the CDR3. The germline V and J ends were trimmed by 11 bases and 6 bases, with 19 bases remaining between them. CDR3 DNA: TGTGCCGGCAACAACTGGGATAAGGCCGGGGAGCTGTTTTTT. Encoded protein: CAGNNWDKAGELFF. The full variable domain, its missing parts supplied by reference TRBV7-9 and TRBJ2-2, is DTGVSQNPRHKITKRGQNVTFRCDPISEHNRLYWYRQTLGQGPEFLTYFQNEAQLEKSRLLSDRFSAERPKGSFSTLEIQRTEQGDSAMYLCAGNNWDKAGELFFGEGSRLTVL.

The J gene is TRBJ1-1, the V gene TRBV12-3 or TRBV12-4, with unresolved D. The CDR3 is 13 residues long. Trimming took 7 bases from V and 1 from J, leaving 10 bases between them. The CDR3: CASTRTENTEAFF. The CDR3 DNA follows: TGTGCCAGCACCCGAACAGAGAACACTGAAGCTTTCTTT.

This chain uses TRBV12-3 or TRBV12-4 with TRBJ2-1, with 10 bases identical to TRBD1. This CDR3 contains 15 residues. J lost 6 bases, V lost 5 bases, and 7 bases had no gene match. The CDR3 coding sequence is TGTGCCAGCAGTCCCGGGACAGGGGATCTCAATGAGCAGTTCTTC. Translating gives CASSPGTGDLNEQFF.

The V call is TRBV20-1, the J call TRBJ2-2; TRBD2 agrees at 8 bases. In germline, CDR1 is DFQATT, CDR2 SNEGSKA (reference sequence). The CDR3 covers 15 residues. The V segment lost 2 bases and the J segment 6 bases; nucleotides outside the gene matches: 8. The CDR3 bases are TGCAGTGCTAGATTCCCGGGGGGGGACCCCGGGGAGCTGTTTTTT. Translating gives CSARFPGGDPGELFF.

V gene TRBV5-5 combines with J gene TRBJ1-6; D gene uncertain. Germline V gives CDR1 SGHKS, CDR2 YYEKEE (reference sequence). This CDR3 spans 15 amino acids. V lost 0 bases and J 7 bases, leaving 11 bases between the germline ends. This CDR3 is CASSLEWDPNSPLHF. CDR3 nucleotide sequence: TGTGCCAGCAGCTTGGAATGGGATCCGAATTCACCCCTCCACTTT. The variable domain in full, with the rest retrieved from reference TRBV5-5 and TRBJ1-6, is DAGVTQSPTHLIKTRGQQVTLRCSPISGHKSVSWYQQVLGQGPQFIFQYYEKEERGRGNFPDRFSARQFPNYSSELNVNALLLGDSALYLCASSLEWDPNSPLHFGNGTRLTVT.

This clonotype was counted only a few times. This rearrangement joins TRBV7-2 to TRBJ2-1; D call uncertain. This CDR3 spans 15 amino acids. Between the trimmed V and J ends, which lost 1 base and 4 bases, there was a span of 11 bases. Germline CDR1 reads SGHTA; CDR2 reads FQGNSA. For the CDR3, the DNA is TGTGCCAGCAGCTTAGGAAATCCAGTTTACAATGAGCAGTTCTTC. This gives the protein CASSLGNPVYNEQFF.

In its sample, this clonotype was seen many times. The rearrangement uses TRBV20-1 and TRBJ1-1, with D maybe TRBD1 (5 bases). This CDR3 region has 12 residues. Trimming pared 6 bases from V and 2 bases from J, leaving 10 bases between. Germline V CDR1 and CDR2: DFQATT, SNEGSKA (reference sequence). The CDR3 DNA reads TGCAGTGCCGCTACAGGAAACACTGAAGCTTTCTTT. Protein product: CSAATGNTEAFF.

This clonotype was observed at least ten times. The gene calls are TRBV9 and TRBJ2-7, with a possible D match to TRBD1 (6 bases). CDR3 length: 14 residues. CDR1 and CDR2 from the germline V gene are SGDLS and YYNGEE. The ends were cut back, 4 bases at V and 3 bases at J, with 14 bases in the middle. The CDR3 DNA follows: TGTGCCAGCAGCCCAGGGGCCGTCCACTACGAGCAGTACTTC. This encodes CASSPGAVHYEQYF. The variable domain in full, with the rest retrieved from reference TRBV9 and TRBJ2-7, is DSGVTQTPKHLITATGQRVTLRCSPRSGDLSVYWYQQSLDQGLQFLIQYYNGEERAKGNILERFSAQQFPDLHSELNLSSLELGDSALYFCASSPGAVHYEQYFGPGTRLTVT.

This clonotype was observed a single time. The CDR3 protein is CASTPNRQGSTDTQYF. In nucleotides, the CDR3 is TGTGCCAGCACCCCGAACAGACAGGGGAGCACAGATACGCAGTATTTT. The chain has TRBV28 and TRBJ2-3, with 8 bases matching TRBD1. V shed 7 bases and J 0 bases; nucleotides not matched to a gene: 9. The germline CDR1 and CDR2 sequences are MDHEN and SYDVKM. CDR3 length: 16 residues.

This clonotype was observed a handful of times. The rearrangement links TRBV28 to TRBJ2-1, with D unresolved. The V end was cut by 1 base, the J end by 7 bases, with 5 bases between. Per germline, CDR1 MDHEN and CDR2 SYDVKM. The CDR3 loop spans 12 amino acids. CDR3 bases: TGTGCCAGCAGTTTATTCAAGAATGAGCAGTTCTTC. Protein product: CASSLFKNEQFF.

The chain employs TRBV12-3 or TRBV12-4 and TRBJ1-5; D remains ambiguous. This CDR3 is 17 amino acids long. Trimming removed 5 bases from V and 0 bases from J, with 17 bases in between. CDR3 DNA: TGTGCCAGCAGTCCCTCCCCGACGGAAAATAGCAATCAGCCCCAGCATTTT. Translating gives CASSPSPTENSNQPQHF.

V gene TRBV20-1 combines with J gene TRBJ1-2; D not resolved. The V gene's germline CDR1 is DFQATT and CDR2 SNEGSKA (reference sequence). The CDR3 runs to 13 residues. The CDR3 bases are TGCAGACCCTTCGGGCGGACGAACTATGGCTACACCTTC. Translation gives CRPFGRTNYGYTF.

The genes are TRBV15 and TRBJ2-5, with D possibly TRBD2 on 6 matching bases. Trimming took 5 bases from V and 3 from J, leaving 10 bases between them. The CDR3 runs 13 residues. Germline V gives CDR1 LNHNV, CDR2 YYDKDF (reference sequence). The CDR3 DNA sequence: TGTGCCACCAGCGTTCGACTAGAAGAGACCCAGTACTTC. As protein: CATSVRLEETQYF.

The V gene is TRBV25-1, the J gene TRBJ1-6; perhaps TRBD1 as D (6 bases). Germline V gives CDR1 MGHDK, CDR2 SYGVNS. The CDR3 consists of 14 residues. The ends were cut back, 5 bases at V and 7 bases at J, with 12 bases in the middle. This CDR3 is CASSLTQGNSPLHF. CDR3 nucleotide sequence: TGTGCCAGCAGTTTGACTCAGGGGAATTCACCCCTCCACTTT.

This clonotype was detected a few times. The gene calls are TRBV18 and TRBJ2-7, with no clear D. The CDR3 length is 14 residues. The V gene's germline CDR1 is KGHSH and CDR2 LQKENI. V dropped 1 base and J dropped 2 bases, with 9 bases sitting between them. The CDR3 protein is CASSPQYPPYEQYF. The CDR3 DNA reads as TGTGCCAGCTCACCACAGTACCCCCCCTACGAGCAGTACTTC.

In DNA form, the CDR3 reads TGCAGTGCCAGAAACAGAGTCCAAGAGACCCAGTACTTC. Its protein product is CSARNRVQETQYF. V usage is TRBV20-1 and J usage is TRBJ2-5; D is unclear. Per germline, CDR1 DFQATT and CDR2 SNEGSKA (reference sequence). The CDR3 extends over 13 amino acids. V dropped 6 bases and J dropped 1 base, with 12 bases sitting between them.

This clonotype was detected only once. The CDR3 DNA sequence: TGTGCCAGCAGTAGCGGGAGTCCTGGGGAGCAGTACTTC. Protein sequence: CASSSGSPGEQYF. The rearrangement links TRBV28 to TRBJ2-7, with 8 bases aligning to TRBD2. The length of the CDR3 is 13 residues. CDR1 is MDHEN, CDR2 SYDVKM, per germline. V shed 5 bases, J shed 7 bases, and the junction held 7 bases outside the gene matches.

This clonotype was seen only a few times. The CDR3 coding sequence is TGTGCCAGCAGCTTACTAGCGGGATTAGATACGCAGTATTTT. Translation: CASSLLAGLDTQYF. The chain has TRBV7-2 and TRBJ2-3, with TRBD2 matching over 9 bases. The germline gives CDR1 SGHTA, CDR2 FQGNSA. The CDR3 length is 14 residues. J gave up 5 bases and V 2 bases, and 2 bases lay outside the gene matches.

This clonotype was picked up a small number of times. The CDR3 sequence is CSVETDGTSNYGYTF. CDR3 DNA: TGCAGCGTTGAGACGGACGGGACGTCCAACTATGGCTACACCTTC. The V gene is TRBV29-1, the J gene TRBJ1-2, with D possibly being TRBD1 (5 bases). Deletions cut 3 bases from V and 2 bases from J, with 16 bases between. CDR1 is SQVTM and CDR2 is ANQGSEA in the germline V gene. The CDR3 has 15 residues.

The chain has TRBV7-2 and TRBJ2-1; D not certain. Germline V gene sequence: CDR1 SGHTA, CDR2 FQGNSA. The ends were cut back, 5 bases at V and 4 bases at J, with 12 bases in the middle. The length of the CDR3 is 14 residues. For the CDR3, the DNA is TGTGCCAGCAGCCCTCTTAGCAGATACAATGAGCAGTTCTTC. This gives the protein CASSPLSRYNEQFF.

The V gene is TRBV20-1, the J gene TRBJ2-1; the D is unclear. This CDR3 has 13 amino acids. V lost 2 bases, J lost 4 bases, and 9 bases lay in between. Germline CDR1 DFQATT, CDR2 SNEGSKA (reference sequence). The CDR3 spells CSARLPLYNEQFF. In nucleotides, the CDR3 is TGCAGTGCTAGACTGCCCCTTTACAATGAGCAGTTCTTC.

V usage is TRBV21-1 and J usage is TRBJ2-1; no DNA check was done on the table's D call, TRBD2. TRBV21-1 is marked as a pseudogene. This CDR3 comprises 17 residues. The DNA for the CDR3 is TGTGCCAGCAGCAAACGTAAGCCGGGACTAGATAACCGTGAGCAGTTCTTC. Its protein product is CASSKRKPGLDNREQFF.

V and J are TRBV5-1 and TRBJ2-7; the D gene is possibly TRBD2 (6 bases). The V gene's germline CDR1 is SGHRS and CDR2 YFSETQ. The CDR3 is 16 amino acids. Trimming pared 1 base from V and 2 bases from J, leaving 16 bases between. CDR3 sequence: CASSLTSGGGAYEQYF. In DNA form, the CDR3 reads TGCGCCAGCAGCTTGACCTCCGGAGGAGGGGCCTACGAGCAGTACTTC.

In this sample, this clonotype turned up a few times. V usage is TRBV6-4 and J usage is TRBJ2-4; unclear D gene. The CDR3 length is 15 residues. V dropped 2 bases and J dropped 0 bases, with 8 bases sitting between them. CDR1 and CDR2 from the germline V gene are MRHNA and SNTAGT. The CDR3: CASSDGSLAKNIQYF. The CDR3 DNA sequence: TGTGCCAGCAGTGACGGCAGTCTAGCCAAAAACATTCAGTACTTC.